This T cell receptor beta chain was identified in a study of regulatory dendritic cells for organ transplantation. Whole-study results and caveats: Naive T cells showed high diversity, memory cells less, memory CD8+ least. Between individuals, the alloreactive memory CD8+ T cell pool differed considerably. Among resting subsets, memory CD8+ cells contained the most alloreactive clonotypes.

Notes on this clone: Its antigen is unidentified.

Naive CD45RA+ and memory CD45RO+ CD4+ or CD8+ T cells were FACS-sorted. Libraries were prepared by immunoSEQ multiplex PCR; TCRdb keeps only in-frame clonotypes and omits some of them. The sample records roughly 34,000 clones, around 90% being singletons. The CDR3 has 12 amino acids. The germline CDR1 and CDR2 sequences are MDHEN and SYDVKM. V was pared by 6 bases and J by 1 base, with 3 bases between. The chain uses TRBV28 and TRBJ2-2; D call uncertain. The sample taken for sequencing was naive CD4+ T cells from blood. Specified subset: CD45RA+ naive T cells. The sequence was collected from a human donor in good health. The CDR3: CASRENTGELFF. The CDR3 DNA sequence: TGTGCCAGCAGGGAGAACACCGGGGAGCTGTTTTTT.